This TCR beta chain originates from a study of blood T cells in healthy people across ages. The CDR3 spans 15 residues. CDR1 and CDR2 (germline): SGHTA, FQGNSA. Alongside a J-beta primer mix, a sample-barcoded 5' primer served in a second PCR lasting roughly 6 to 11 cycles. In TCRdb, the 5' RACE reads were re-called with MiXCR into one record per CDR3 protein. Counted here are approximately 850,000 distinct CDR3 sequences, nearly 60% occurring once; the ten biggest clones make up roughly 22%. The chain employs TRBV7-2 and TRBJ2-7; 8 positions agree with TRBD2. The last part of the DNA fits TRBJ2-5 better; the J call may be wrong. Input material: blood. This receptor was taken from a man between 25 and 39 years old in good health. CDR3 sequence (DNA): TGTGCCAGCAGCCCGCGGCGGGGGGCCGGTGAGACCCAGTACTTC. Translating it yields CASSPRRGAGETQYF.